This TCR beta chain was sequenced for a study of blood T cells in healthy people across ages. The study's findings and limits: With donor CMV status unknown, expanded clonotype changes were possibly confounded.

Trimming cost V 3 bases and J 2 bases; bases outside gene matches: 19. The CDR3 covers 19 residues. Germline V gene sequence: CDR1 DFQATT, CDR2 SNEGSKA (reference sequence). Healthy Russian Caucasian donors spanned ages about 6 to 100 years. Primers used in a second PCR of about 7 to 11 cycles were a sample-barcoded 5' primer and a J-beta primer mix. The template-switch adaptor was a 5' adaptor with 12 random nucleotides. It tagged each cDNA molecule. TCRdb processed the 5' RACE reads anew with MiXCR; each CDR3 protein has one entry. Of 1,500,000 or so distinct CDR3 sequences in the sample, roughly 43% were seen once. This clonotype showed up just a few times. Its antigen is not identified.

The sequence derives from a woman aged 18-35 years in good health. The chain recombines TRBV20-1 with TRBJ1-5, with TRBD1 matching 7 bases. Sequencing was done on a sample of blood. The CDR3 nucleotides read TGCAGTGCTAGTGGGCTCGACAGGGTCTGGGATTTGCGCAATCAGCCCCAGCATTTT. Its protein product is CSASGLDRVWDLRNQPQHF.